The TCR beta chain under discussion was sequenced for a study of PD-L1 blockade in urothelial cancer. On the study more broadly: Researchers looked at the blood 3 weeks (second dose) and 6 weeks after treatment began. Study-wide findings and caveats: A pretreatment blood TCR clonality that fell below the median predicted better progression-free and overall survival. Tumor-associated clones in the blood of durable-benefit patients grew more at 3 weeks.

As regards this clone: Its antigen is undetermined.

Some clones are missing from TCRdb's copy, which holds only in-frame ones; the method was immunoSEQ multiplex PCR. The data hold tens of thousands of clones, with around 85% observed a single time. This sample's time point: pretreatment peripheral blood. Sample contribution per patient ranged from 1 to 8, covering pretreatment and on-treatment. Looked up from germline, CDR1 is DFQATT and CDR2 is SNEGSKA (reference sequence). This CDR3 comprises 10 residues. V was trimmed by 5 bases and J by 6 bases, leaving 7 bases between them. The rearrangement uses TRBV20-1 and TRBJ2-5; no definite D call. The sequence was collected from a woman aged 55-69 years with urothelial cancer. Here the sequenced sample was PBMCs, taken around atezolizumab (anti-PD-L1) treatment. CDR3 sequence reads: CSAQAQTQYF. In DNA, the CDR3 is TGCAGTGCTCAGGCTCAGACCCAGTACTTC.